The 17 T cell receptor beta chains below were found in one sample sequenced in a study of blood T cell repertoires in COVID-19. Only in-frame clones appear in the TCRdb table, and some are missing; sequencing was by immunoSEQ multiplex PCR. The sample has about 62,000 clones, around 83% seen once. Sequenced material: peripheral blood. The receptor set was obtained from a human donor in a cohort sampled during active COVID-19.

CDR3 sequence (DNA): TGTGCCAGCAGTGAAAAGTCCGGGACAAGCGGCAATGAGCAGTTCTTC. Protein product: CASSEKSGTSGNEQFF. This sequence joins TRBV6-1 and TRBJ2-1; perhaps TRBD1 as D (6 bases). The ends were cut back, 2 bases at V and 6 bases at J, with 17 bases in the middle. The CDR3 is 16 residues long. CDR1 is MNHNS and CDR2 is SASEGT in the germline V gene.

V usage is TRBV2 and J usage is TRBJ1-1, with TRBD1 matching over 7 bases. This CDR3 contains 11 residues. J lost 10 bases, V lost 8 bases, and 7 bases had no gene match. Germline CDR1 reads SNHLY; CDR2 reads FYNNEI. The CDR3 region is CASATQGVAFF. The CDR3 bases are TGTGCCAGCGCTACCCAGGGGGTAGCTTTCTTT.

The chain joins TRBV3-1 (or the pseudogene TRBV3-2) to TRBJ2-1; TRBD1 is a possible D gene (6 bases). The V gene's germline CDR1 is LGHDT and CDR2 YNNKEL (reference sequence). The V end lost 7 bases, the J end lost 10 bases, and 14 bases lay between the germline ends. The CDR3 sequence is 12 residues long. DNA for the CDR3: TGTGCCAGCATTTCTGGGGGCAGAGAGCAGTTCTTC. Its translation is CASISGGREQFF.

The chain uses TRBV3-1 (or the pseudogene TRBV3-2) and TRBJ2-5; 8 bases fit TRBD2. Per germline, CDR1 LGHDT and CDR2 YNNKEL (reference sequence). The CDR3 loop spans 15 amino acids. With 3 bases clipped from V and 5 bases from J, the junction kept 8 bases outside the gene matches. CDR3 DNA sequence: TGTGCCAGCAGCCATCCGGGGGGGCCCATGGAGACCCAGTACTTC. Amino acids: CASSHPGGPMETQYF.

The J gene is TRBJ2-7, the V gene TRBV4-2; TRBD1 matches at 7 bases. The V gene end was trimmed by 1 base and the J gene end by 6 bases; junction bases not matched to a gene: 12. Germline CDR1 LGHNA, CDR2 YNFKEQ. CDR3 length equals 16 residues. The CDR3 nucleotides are TGTGCCAGCAGCCAAGGTCCACCGCAGGGGGTAACCGAGCAGTACTTC. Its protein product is CASSQGPPQGVTEQYF.

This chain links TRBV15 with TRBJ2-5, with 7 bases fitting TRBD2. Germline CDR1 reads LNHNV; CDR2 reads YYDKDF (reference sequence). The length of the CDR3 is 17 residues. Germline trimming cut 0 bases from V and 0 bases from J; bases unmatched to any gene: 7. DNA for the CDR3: TGTGCCACCAGCAGAGAACGGGGAGGGAGGTACCAAGAGACCCAGTACTTC. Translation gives CATSRERGGRYQETQYF.

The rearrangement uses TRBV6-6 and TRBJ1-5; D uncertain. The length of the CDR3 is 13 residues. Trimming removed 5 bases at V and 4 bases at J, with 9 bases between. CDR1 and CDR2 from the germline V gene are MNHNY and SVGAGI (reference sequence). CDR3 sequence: CASSPHPNQPQHF. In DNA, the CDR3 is TGTGCCAGCAGTCCACACCCGAATCAGCCCCAGCATTTT.

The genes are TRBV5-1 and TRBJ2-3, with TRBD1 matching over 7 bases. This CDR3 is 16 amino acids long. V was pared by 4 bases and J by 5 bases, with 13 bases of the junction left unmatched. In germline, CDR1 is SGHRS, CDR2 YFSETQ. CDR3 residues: CASSPEGAPAGDTQYF. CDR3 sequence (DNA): TGCGCCAGCAGCCCTGAGGGGGCCCCGGCTGGAGATACGCAGTATTTT.

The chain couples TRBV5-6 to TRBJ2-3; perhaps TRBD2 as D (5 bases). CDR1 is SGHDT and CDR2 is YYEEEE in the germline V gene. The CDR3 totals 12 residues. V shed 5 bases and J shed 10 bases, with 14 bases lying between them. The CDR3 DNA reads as TGTGCCAGCAGACTGAAAGGGAGCTCGCAGTATTTT. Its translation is CASRLKGSSQYF.

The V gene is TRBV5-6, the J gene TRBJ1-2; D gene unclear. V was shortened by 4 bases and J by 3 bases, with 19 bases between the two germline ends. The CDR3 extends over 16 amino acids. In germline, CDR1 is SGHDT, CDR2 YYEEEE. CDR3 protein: CASSSRLKGGDYGYTF. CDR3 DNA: TGTGCCAGCAGCAGCCGGTTAAAGGGAGGAGACTATGGCTACACCTTC.

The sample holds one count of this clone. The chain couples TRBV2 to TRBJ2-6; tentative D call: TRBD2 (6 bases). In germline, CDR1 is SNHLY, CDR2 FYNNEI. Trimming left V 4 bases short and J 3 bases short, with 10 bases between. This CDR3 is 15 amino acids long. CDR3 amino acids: CASSVIGSGANVLTF. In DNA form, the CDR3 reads TGTGCCAGCAGTGTAATCGGGAGTGGGGCCAACGTCCTGACTTTC. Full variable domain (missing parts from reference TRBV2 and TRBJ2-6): EPEVTQTPSHQVTQMGQEVILRCVPISNHLYFYWYRQILGQKVEFLVSFYNNEISEKSEIFDDQFSVERPDGSNFTLKIRSTKLEDSAMYFCASSVIGSGANVLTFGAGSRLTVL.

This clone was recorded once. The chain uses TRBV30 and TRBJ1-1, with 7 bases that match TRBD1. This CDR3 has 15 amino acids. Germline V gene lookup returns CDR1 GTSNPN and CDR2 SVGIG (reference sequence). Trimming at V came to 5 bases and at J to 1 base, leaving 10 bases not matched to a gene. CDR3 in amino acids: CAWQKARGKNTEAFF. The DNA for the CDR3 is TGTGCCTGGCAAAAGGCCAGGGGGAAGAACACTGAAGCTTTCTTT.

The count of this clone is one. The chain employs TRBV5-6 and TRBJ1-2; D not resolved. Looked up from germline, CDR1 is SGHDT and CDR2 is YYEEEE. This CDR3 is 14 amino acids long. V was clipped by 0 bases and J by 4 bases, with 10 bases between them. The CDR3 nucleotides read TGTGCCAGCAGCTTGGGTCAGCGTGGCTATGGCTACACCTTC. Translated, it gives CASSLGQRGYGYTF.

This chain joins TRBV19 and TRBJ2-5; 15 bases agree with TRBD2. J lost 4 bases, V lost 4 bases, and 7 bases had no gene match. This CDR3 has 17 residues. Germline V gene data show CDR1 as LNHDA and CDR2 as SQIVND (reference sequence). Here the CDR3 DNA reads TGTGCCAGTAGTACCCCTCCGGGACTAGCGGGAGGAGAGACCCAGTACTTC. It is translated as CASSTPPGLAGGETQYF.

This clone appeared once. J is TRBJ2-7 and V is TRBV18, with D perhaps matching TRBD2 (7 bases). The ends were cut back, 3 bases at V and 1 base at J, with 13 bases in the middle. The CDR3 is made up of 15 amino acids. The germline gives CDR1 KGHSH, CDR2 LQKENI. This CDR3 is CASSPQRGGSYEQYF. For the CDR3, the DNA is TGTGCCAGCTCACCCCAAAGGGGGGGGTCCTACGAGCAGTACTTC. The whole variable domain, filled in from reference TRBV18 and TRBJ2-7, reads NAGVMQNPRHLVRRRGQEARLRCSPMKGHSHVYWYRQLPEEGLKFMVYLQKENIIDESGMPKERFSAEFPKEGPSILRIQQVVRGDSAAYFCASSPQRGGSYEQYFGPGTRLTVT.

The CDR3 here is CASRGTTFLTKQYF. As DNA, the CDR3 is TGTGCCAGCAGAGGGACTACCTTTTTAACGAAGCAGTACTTC. V gene TRBV27 combines with J gene TRBJ2-7; the match to TRBD2 covers 7 bases. The CDR3 runs 14 residues. Trimming cost V 6 bases and J 8 bases; bases outside gene matches: 13. Germline CDR1 is MNHEY and CDR2 is SMNVEV (reference sequence).

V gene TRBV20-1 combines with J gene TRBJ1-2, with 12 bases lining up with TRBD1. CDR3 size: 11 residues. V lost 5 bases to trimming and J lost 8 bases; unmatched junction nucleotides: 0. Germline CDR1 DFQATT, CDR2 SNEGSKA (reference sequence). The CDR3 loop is CSAGTGGGYTF. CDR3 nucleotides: TGCAGTGCTGGGACAGGGGGCGGCTACACCTTC.